These 20 T cell receptor beta chains originate from one sample sequenced in a study of technical replicates of blood from several donors. The table came from immunoSEQ multiplex PCR; TCRdb's copy has only in-frame clones and leaves some out. The sample shows about 97,000 clones, approximately 95% of them seen only once. The sequenced sample consisted of T cells isolated from PBMCs. The receptor set was obtained from a human donor in good health.

The J gene is TRBJ2-7, the V gene TRBV6-6; 8 bases map to TRBD1. The germline CDR1 and CDR2 sequences are MNHNY and SVGAGI (reference sequence). This CDR3 comprises 13 residues. The J segment lost 2 bases and the V segment lost 8 bases, leaving 5 bases of the junction unmatched. The CDR3 protein is CASDDRGAYEQYF. The CDR3 coding sequence is TGTGCCAGCGACGACAGGGGAGCCTACGAGCAGTACTTC.

The gene calls are TRBV9 and TRBJ2-2, with 10 bases matching TRBD2. CDR3 length equals 16 residues. The germline CDR1 and CDR2 sequences are SGDLS and YYNGEE. V was pared by 3 bases and J by 5 bases, with 7 bases of the junction left unmatched. The CDR3 sequence is CASSGTSGAMTGELFF. DNA of the CDR3: TGTGCCAGCAGCGGGACTAGCGGAGCCATGACCGGGGAGCTGTTTTTT.

The V and J genes are TRBV27 and TRBJ2-1, with a tentative D call TRBD2 (5 bases). CDR1 is MNHEY and CDR2 is SMNVEV in the germline V gene (reference sequence). CDR3 size: 15 residues. V was cut by 0 bases and J by 3 bases, with 9 bases left in between. The CDR3 DNA is TGTGCCAGCAGTTTATCGTCGGGGAACTACAATGAGCAGTTCTTC. Its translation: CASSLSSGNYNEQFF.

The chain joins TRBV6-1 to TRBJ2-5, with D perhaps TRBD2 (6 bases). This CDR3 contains 16 residues. Germline CDR1 MNHNS, CDR2 SASEGT. V lost 3 bases and J lost 6, with 20 bases in between. The DNA for the CDR3 is TGTGCCAGCAGTGACGTTTTAAAGACTAGGGCAAAGACCCAGTACTTC. Protein: CASSDVLKTRAKTQYF.

The rearrangement uses TRBV9 and TRBJ2-2, with D perhaps matching TRBD2 (6 bases). The CDR3 spans 16 residues. Germline-derived CDR1 and CDR2 are SGDLS and YYNGEE. V was clipped by 3 bases and J by 1 base, with 13 bases between them. In DNA, the CDR3 is TGTGCCAGCAGCGATAGTACTAGCTTGAACACCGGGGAGCTGTTTTTT. Translated: CASSDSTSLNTGELFF.

Here the CDR3 DNA reads TGTGCCAGCAGCTTACGGATTCTAGGACAGGGTACTTTTGAGACCCAGTACTTC. Protein product: CASSLRILGQGTFETQYF. J is TRBJ2-5 and V is TRBV7-9; 8 bases line up with TRBD1. Germline V gives CDR1 SEHNR, CDR2 FQNEAQ (reference sequence). The CDR3 runs to 18 residues. V lost 2 bases and J lost 5; bases outside the gene matches: 16.

The chain combines TRBV7-9 with TRBJ1-4; weak D call: TRBD1 (5 bases). The germline gives CDR1 SEHNR, CDR2 FQNEAQ (reference sequence). The ends were cut back, 4 bases at V and 0 bases at J, with 9 bases in the middle. The CDR3 spans 15 residues. The CDR3 protein is CASSSGQATNEKLFF. CDR3 DNA sequence: TGTGCCAGCAGCTCAGGACAAGCAACTAATGAAAAACTGTTTTTT.

The chain recombines TRBV5-8 with TRBJ1-4, with D possibly being TRBD1 (6 bases). The CDR3 is made up of 15 amino acids. In germline, CDR1 is SGHTS, CDR2 YDEGEE. Trimming cost V 4 bases and J 4 bases, with 14 bases left between them. CDR3 residues: CASSPLTGFNEKLFF. The CDR3 region has the DNA TGTGCCAGCAGCCCCTTAACAGGGTTTAATGAAAAACTGTTTTTT.

The count of this clone is one. This chain joins TRBV2 and TRBJ2-2; 11 bases line up with TRBD2. CDR1 SNHLY and CDR2 FYNNEI come from the germline V gene. J was trimmed by 5 bases and V by 3 bases; bases with no gene match: 8. CDR3 length: 17 residues. CDR3 residues: CASSEGLAAQYTGELFF. Here the CDR3 DNA reads TGTGCCAGCAGTGAGGGACTAGCGGCCCAGTATACCGGGGAGCTGTTTTTT.

This chain links TRBV11-3 with TRBJ2-3; 9 bases are a match to TRBD1. CDR1 is SGHNT and CDR2 is YENEEA in the germline V gene. J gave up 2 bases and V 5 bases, and 2 bases lay outside the gene matches. This CDR3 is 14 amino acids long. The CDR3 region has the DNA TGTGCCAGCAGCCGGGACAGGGACACAGATACGCAGTATTTT. Residues: CASSRDRDTDTQYF.

The chain links TRBV27 to TRBJ2-1, with D possibly TRBD2 on 6 matching bases. Trimming removed 3 bases at V and 0 bases at J, with 9 bases between. Germline V gene sequence: CDR1 MNHEY, CDR2 SMNVEV (reference sequence). CDR3 length equals 15 residues. The CDR3 DNA follows: TGTGCCAGCAGTTTGCGGGACGGCTCCTACAATGAGCAGTTCTTC. This sequence encodes CASSLRDGSYNEQFF.

The chain carries TRBV5-1 and TRBJ1-4; D unresolved. This CDR3 contains 16 residues. The germline gives CDR1 SGHRS, CDR2 YFSETQ. V was pared by 4 bases and J by 8 bases, with 21 bases between. CDR3 bases: TGCGCCAGCAGCAGAGGCCGGGATAGAACACCAGAAAAACTGTTTTTT. Its protein is CASSRGRDRTPEKLFF.

The gene calls are TRBV7-3 and TRBJ2-5; a possible D gene is TRBD1 (5 bases). There are 15 residues in the CDR3. Germline-derived CDR1 and CDR2 are SGHTA and FQGTGA. Deletions cut 1 base from V and 4 bases from J, with 13 bases between. The CDR3 sequence is CASSLNGAGIETQYF. CDR3 DNA: TGTGCCAGCAGCTTAAATGGGGCCGGAATAGAGACCCAGTACTTC.

The V call is TRBV28, the J call TRBJ2-7; a possible D gene is TRBD2 (7 bases). The CDR3 loop spans 13 amino acids. CDR1 and CDR2 (germline): MDHEN, SYDVKM. V was clipped by 2 bases and J by 12 bases, with 17 bases between them. The CDR3 nucleotides are TGTGCCAGCAGTTTAGAGGTGGGGGGGGCCATGTACTTC. Amino acid sequence: CASSLEVGGAMYF.

This chain joins TRBV7-3 and TRBJ1-4; 7 nucleotides line up with TRBD1. Germline V gene data show CDR1 as SGHTA and CDR2 as FQGTGA. The J segment lost 8 bases and the V segment lost 4 bases, leaving 1 base of the junction unmatched. CDR3 size: 12 residues. The DNA of the CDR3 is TGTGCCAGCAGCTCACAGGGGGAAAAACTGTTTTTT. Translating gives CASSSQGEKLFF.

The chain links TRBV6-6 to TRBJ1-1, with 8 bases that match TRBD1. Germline V gives CDR1 MNHNY, CDR2 SVGAGI (reference sequence). The CDR3 length is 14 residues. J gave up 6 bases and V 6 bases, and 9 bases lay outside the gene matches. The CDR3 bases are TGTGCCAGCAGATCAGGACAGGGTAGTGCTGAAGCTTTCTTT. It encodes CASRSGQGSAEAFF.

The chain joins TRBV5-4 to TRBJ2-5, with a weak D call TRBD2 (5 bases). The length of the CDR3 is 13 residues. V shed 4 bases and J shed 2 bases, with 9 bases lying between them. CDR1 SGHNT and CDR2 YYREEE come from the germline V gene (reference sequence). The CDR3 loop is CASSRSVQETQYF. The CDR3 DNA sequence: TGTGCCAGCAGCCGTAGCGTACAAGAGACCCAGTACTTC. Full variable domain (outside the CDR3, taken from reference TRBV5-4 and TRBJ2-5): ETGVTQSPTHLIKTRGQQVTLRCSSQSGHNTVSWYQQALGQGPQFIFQYYREEENGRGNFPPRFSGLQFPNYSSELNVNALELDDSALYLCASSRSVQETQYFGPGTRLLVL.

The rearrangement joins TRBV5-5 to TRBJ2-5, with 11 nucleotides matching TRBD2. The J segment lost 3 bases and the V segment lost 4 bases, leaving 5 bases of the junction unmatched. CDR3 size: 15 residues. Germline values: CDR1 SGHKS, CDR2 YYEKEE (reference sequence). CDR3 coding DNA: TGTGCCAGCAGCCCTCCGGGACTAGCGGAAGAGACCCAGTACTTC. It yields the protein CASSPPGLAEETQYF.

This clone was counted a single time. V and J are TRBV11-2 and TRBJ2-1; TRBD2 matches 15 bases. Germline V gene sequence: CDR1 SGHAT, CDR2 FQNNGV. Trimming cost V 4 bases and J 5 bases; bases outside gene matches: 12. CDR3 length equals 19 residues. CDR3 sequence (DNA): TGTGCCAGCAGCTCGGGACATTCCGGGACTAGCGGGAGGAACAATGAGCAGTTCTTC. The encoded protein is CASSSGHSGTSGRNNEQFF. Complete variable domain (other parts from reference TRBV11-2 and TRBJ2-1): EAGVAQSPRYKIIEKRQSVAFWCNPISGHATLYWYQQILGQGPKLLIQFQNNGVVDDSQLPKDRFSAERLKGVDSTLKIQPAKLEDSAVYLCASSSGHSGTSGRNNEQFFGPGTRLTVL.

CDR3 amino acids: CASSLDGQGNYEQYF. The CDR3 nucleotides are TGTGCCAGCAGCTTAGATGGCCAGGGGAACTACGAGCAGTACTTC. V gene TRBV11-2 combines with J gene TRBJ2-7; possible D gene TRBD1, 6 bases. The CDR3 sequence is 15 residues long. V was shortened by 0 bases and J by 3 bases, with 12 bases between the two germline ends. In germline, CDR1 is SGHAT, CDR2 FQNNGV.